This TCR beta chain was found in a study of cytomegalovirus exposure and HLA in healthy donors. Whole-study findings and limits: Differences between HLA loci emerged in a later analysis of TCR association rates, with DRB1 most and HLA-C fewest. Being indistinguishable, some V segments were excluded, TRBV6-2 and TRBV6-3 among them.

For this clone: Its antigen is unknown.

Trimming cost V 6 bases and J 4 bases; bases outside gene matches: 7. The CDR3 contains 15 residues. Germline-derived CDR1 and CDR2 are MNHNY and SVGAGI (reference sequence). Primers for the PCR totalled 60 Vbeta and 13 Jbeta. Assay used: immunoSEQ multiplex PCR; TCRdb lists only in-frame clones, some missing. The sample holds over 90,000 clones; roughly 60% are singletons and the top ten take 4.5% to 5%. Missing from this donor's record is the CMV serostatus. This TCR was recovered from a human donor in good health. Sequenced sample: PBMCs. J is TRBJ1-3 and V is TRBV6-6, with TRBD1 identical over 9 bases. CDR3 nucleotides: TGTGCCAGCAGAACCGGGACAGGGATGGGAAACACCATATATTTT. Protein product: CASRTGTGMGNTIYF.